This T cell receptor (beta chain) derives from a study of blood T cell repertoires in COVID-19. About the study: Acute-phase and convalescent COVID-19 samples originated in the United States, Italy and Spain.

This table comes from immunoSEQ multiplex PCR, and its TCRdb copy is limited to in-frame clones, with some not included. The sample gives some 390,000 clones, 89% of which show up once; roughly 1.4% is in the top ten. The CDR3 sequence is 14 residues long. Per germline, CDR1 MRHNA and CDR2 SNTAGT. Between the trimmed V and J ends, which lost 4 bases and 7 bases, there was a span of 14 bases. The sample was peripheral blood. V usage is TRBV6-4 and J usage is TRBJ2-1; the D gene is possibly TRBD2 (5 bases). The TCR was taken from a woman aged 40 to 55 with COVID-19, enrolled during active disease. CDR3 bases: TGTGCCAGCAGTGGCGGGTTACAGTATAATGAGCAGTTCTTC. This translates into CASSGGLQYNEQFF.